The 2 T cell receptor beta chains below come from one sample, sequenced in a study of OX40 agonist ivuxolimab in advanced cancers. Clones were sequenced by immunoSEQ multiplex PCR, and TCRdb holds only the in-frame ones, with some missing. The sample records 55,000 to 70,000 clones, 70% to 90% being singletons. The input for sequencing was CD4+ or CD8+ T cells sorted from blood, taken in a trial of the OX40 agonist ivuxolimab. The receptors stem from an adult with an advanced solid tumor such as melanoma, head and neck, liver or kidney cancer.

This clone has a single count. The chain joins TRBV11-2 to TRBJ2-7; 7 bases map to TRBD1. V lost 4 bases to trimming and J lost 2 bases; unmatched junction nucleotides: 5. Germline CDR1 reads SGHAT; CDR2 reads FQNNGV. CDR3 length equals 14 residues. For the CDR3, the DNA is TGTGCCAGCAGCTGGGGACAGCCCACCTACGAGCAGTACTTC. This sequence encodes CASSWGQPTYEQYF.

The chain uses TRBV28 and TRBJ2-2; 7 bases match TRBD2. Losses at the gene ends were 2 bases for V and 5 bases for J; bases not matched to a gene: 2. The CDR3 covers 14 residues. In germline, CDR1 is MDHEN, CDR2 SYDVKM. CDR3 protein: CASSLLAVTGELFF. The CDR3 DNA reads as TGTGCCAGCAGTTTACTAGCGGTAACCGGGGAGCTGTTTTTT.